The clone carrying this TCR beta chain was observed at least ten times. The read halts 3 residues ahead of the CDR3 end, with the missing end drawn from the germline J gene. This entry comes from a study of T cell clonality in common variable immunodeficiency. Clones were read by immunoSEQ multiplex PCR, and TCRdb kept only the in-frame ones, dropping some. Recorded here are 55,000 or so clones, none singletons. The CDR3 covers 15 residues. The V end lost 1 base, the J end lost 4 bases, and 11 bases lay between the germline ends. CDR1 and CDR2 from the germline V gene are SGHDT and YYEEEE. Sequencing was carried out using peripheral blood mononuclear cells. The chain uses TRBV5-6 and TRBJ2-2; tentatively, D is TRBD1 (5 bases). The source of this sequence is a person between 18 and 75 years old in good health. The chain's CDR3 is CASSLRGFSTGELFF. The part of the CDR3 DNA that was read is TGTGCCAGCAGCTTGAGGGGATTTAGCACCGGGGAG.